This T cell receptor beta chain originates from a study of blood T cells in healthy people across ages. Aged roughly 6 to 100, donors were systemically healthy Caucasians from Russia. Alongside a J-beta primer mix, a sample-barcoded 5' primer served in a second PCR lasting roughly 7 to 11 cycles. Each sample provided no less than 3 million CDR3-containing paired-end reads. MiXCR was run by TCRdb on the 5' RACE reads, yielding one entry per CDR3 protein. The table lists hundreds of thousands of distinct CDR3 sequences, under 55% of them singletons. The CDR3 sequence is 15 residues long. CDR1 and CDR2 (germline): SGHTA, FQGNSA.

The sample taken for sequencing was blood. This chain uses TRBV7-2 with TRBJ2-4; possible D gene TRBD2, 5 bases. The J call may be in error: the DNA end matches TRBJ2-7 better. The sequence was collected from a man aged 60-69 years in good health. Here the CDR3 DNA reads TGTGCCAGCAGCTTAGTCCGGGAATCCTCCTACGAGCAGTACTTC. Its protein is CASSLVRESSYEQYF.